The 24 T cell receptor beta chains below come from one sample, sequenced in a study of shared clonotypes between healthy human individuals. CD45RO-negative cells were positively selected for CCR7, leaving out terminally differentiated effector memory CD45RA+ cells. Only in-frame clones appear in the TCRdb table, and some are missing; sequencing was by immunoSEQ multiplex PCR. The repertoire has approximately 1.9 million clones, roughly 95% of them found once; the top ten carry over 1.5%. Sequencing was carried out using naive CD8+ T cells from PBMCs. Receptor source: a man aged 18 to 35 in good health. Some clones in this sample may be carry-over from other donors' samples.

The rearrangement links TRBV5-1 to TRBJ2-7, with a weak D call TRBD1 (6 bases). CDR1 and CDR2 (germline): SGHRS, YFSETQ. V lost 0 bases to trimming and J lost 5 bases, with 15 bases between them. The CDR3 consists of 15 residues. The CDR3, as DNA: TGCGCCAGCAGCTTGGCCCTGACAGGCTACCACGAGCAGTACTTC. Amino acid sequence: CASSLALTGYHEQYF.

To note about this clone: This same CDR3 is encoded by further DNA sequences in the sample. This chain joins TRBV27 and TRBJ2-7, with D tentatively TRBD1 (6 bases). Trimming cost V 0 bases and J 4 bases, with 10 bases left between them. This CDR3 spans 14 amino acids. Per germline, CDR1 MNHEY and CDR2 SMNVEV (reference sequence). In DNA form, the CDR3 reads TGTGCCAGCAGTTTATCTCTGGGGGCTTACGAGCAGTACTTC. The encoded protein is CASSLSLGAYEQYF.

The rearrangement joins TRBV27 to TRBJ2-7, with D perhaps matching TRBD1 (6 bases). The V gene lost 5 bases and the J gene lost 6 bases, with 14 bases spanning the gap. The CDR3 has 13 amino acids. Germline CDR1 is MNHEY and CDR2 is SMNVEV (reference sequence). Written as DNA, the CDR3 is TGTGCCAGCAGTCCCAACAGGGTCTCCGAGCAGTACTTC. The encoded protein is CASSPNRVSEQYF.

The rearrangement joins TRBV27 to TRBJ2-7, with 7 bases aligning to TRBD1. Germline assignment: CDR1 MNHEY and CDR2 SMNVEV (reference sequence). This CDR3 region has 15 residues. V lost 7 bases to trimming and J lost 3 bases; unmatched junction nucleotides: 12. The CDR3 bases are TGTGCCAGCAAGGATGGGACAGCCTCAGTCTACGAGCAGTACTTC. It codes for CASKDGTASVYEQYF.

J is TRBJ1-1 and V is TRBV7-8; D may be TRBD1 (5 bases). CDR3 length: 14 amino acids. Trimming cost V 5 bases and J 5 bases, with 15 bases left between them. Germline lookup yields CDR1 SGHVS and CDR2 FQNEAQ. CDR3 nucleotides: TGTGCCAGCAGCACCGCTCTCCGGGGGACTGAAGCTTTCTTT. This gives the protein CASSTALRGTEAFF. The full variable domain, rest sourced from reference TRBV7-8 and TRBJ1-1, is GAGVSQSPRYKVAKRGQDVALRCDPISGHVSLFWYQQALGQGPEFLTYFQNEAQLDKSGLPSDRFFAERPEGSVSTLKIQRTQQEDSAVYLCASSTALRGTEAFFGQGTRLTVV.

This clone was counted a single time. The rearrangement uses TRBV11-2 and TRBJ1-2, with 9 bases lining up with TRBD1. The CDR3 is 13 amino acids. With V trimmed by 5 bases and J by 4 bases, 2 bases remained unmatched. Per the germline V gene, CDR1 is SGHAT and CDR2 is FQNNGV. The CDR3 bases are TGTGCCAGCAGCCAGGGACAGGGCTATGGCTACACCTTC. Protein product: CASSQGQGYGYTF.

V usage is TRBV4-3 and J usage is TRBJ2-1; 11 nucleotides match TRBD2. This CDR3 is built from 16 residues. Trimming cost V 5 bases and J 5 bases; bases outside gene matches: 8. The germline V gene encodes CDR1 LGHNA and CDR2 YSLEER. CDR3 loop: CASSETGLADNNEQFF. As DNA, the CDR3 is TGCGCCAGCAGCGAAACGGGACTAGCGGATAACAATGAGCAGTTCTTC.

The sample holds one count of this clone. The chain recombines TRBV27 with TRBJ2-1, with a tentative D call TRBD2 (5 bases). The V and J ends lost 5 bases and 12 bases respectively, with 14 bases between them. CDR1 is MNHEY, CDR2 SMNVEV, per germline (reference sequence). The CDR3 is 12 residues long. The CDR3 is CASSAGHSGQFF. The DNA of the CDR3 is TGTGCCAGCAGTGCGGGCCACTCCGGGCAGTTCTTC.

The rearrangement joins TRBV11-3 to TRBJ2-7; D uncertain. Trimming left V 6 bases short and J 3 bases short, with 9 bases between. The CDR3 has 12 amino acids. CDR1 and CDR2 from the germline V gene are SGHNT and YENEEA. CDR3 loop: CASSSDGYEQYF. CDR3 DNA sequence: TGTGCCAGCAGTTCCGACGGCTACGAGCAGTACTTC. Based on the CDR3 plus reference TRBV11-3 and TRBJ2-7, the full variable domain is EAGVVQSPRYKIIEKKQPVAFWCNPISGHNTLYWYLQNLGQGPELLIRYENEEAVDDSQLPKDRFSAERLKGVDSTLKIQPAELGDSAVYLCASSSDGYEQYFGPGTRLTVT.

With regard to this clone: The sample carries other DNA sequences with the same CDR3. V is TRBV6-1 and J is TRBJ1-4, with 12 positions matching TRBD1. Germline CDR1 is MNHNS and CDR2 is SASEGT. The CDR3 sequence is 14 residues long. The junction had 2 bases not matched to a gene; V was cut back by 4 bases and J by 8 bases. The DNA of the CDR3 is TGTGCCAGCAGTGGGGACAGGGGGCGCGAAAAACTGTTTTTT. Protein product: CASSGDRGREKLFF.

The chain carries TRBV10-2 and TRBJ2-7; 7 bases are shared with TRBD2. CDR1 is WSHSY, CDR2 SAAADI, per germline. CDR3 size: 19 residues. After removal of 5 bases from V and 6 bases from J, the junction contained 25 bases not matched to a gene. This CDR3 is CASSRYWEGRRRPVIEQYF. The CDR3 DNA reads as TGCGCCAGCAGTCGTTATTGGGAGGGAAGGAGGCGCCCGGTGATCGAGCAGTACTTC.

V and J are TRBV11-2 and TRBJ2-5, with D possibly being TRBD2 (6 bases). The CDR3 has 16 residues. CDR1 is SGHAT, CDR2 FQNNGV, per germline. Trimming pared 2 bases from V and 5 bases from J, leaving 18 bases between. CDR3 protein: CASSLWMTGTGETQYF. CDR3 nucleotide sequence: TGTGCCAGCAGCTTATGGATGACCGGGACTGGGGAGACCCAGTACTTC.

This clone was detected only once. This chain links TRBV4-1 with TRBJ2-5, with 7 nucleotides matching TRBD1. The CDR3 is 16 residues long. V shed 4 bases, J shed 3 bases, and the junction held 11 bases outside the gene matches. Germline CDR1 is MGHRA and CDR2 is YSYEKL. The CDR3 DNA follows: TGCGCCAGCAGCCGCGATTTGAGGGACAGCAAAGAGACCCAGTACTTC. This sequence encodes CASSRDLRDSKETQYF.

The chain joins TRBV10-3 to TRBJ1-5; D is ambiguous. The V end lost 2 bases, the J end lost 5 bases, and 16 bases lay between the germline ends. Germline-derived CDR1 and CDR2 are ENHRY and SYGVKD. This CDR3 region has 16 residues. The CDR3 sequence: CAISEMEHRVYQPQHF. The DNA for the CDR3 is TGTGCCATCAGTGAGATGGAGCATCGGGTATATCAGCCCCAGCATTTT.

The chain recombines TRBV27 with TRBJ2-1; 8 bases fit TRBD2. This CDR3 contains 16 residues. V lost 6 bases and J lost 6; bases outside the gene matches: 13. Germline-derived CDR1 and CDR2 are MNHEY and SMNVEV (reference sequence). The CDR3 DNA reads TGTGCCAGCAGCCCGGGGGGGCTGGAATCAACCAATGAGCAGTTCTTC. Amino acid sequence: CASSPGGLESTNEQFF.

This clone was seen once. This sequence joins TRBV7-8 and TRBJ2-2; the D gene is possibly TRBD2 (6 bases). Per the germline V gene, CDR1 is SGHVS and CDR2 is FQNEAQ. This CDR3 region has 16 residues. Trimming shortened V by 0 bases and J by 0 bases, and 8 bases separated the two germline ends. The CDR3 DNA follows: TGTGCCAGCAGCTTAGCGTGGACTACGAACACCGGGGAGCTGTTTTTT. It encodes CASSLAWTTNTGELFF.

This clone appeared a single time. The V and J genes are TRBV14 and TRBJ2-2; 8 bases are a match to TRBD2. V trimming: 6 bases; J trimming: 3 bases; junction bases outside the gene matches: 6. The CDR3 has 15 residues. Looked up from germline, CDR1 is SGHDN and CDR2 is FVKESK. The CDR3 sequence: CASRPSGGDTGELFF. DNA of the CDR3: TGTGCCAGCAGGCCCTCGGGAGGGGACACCGGGGAGCTGTTTTTT.

CDR3 nucleotides: TGTGCCAGCAATATTTTCGTGGCAGCCGGAATGGATGAGCAGTTCTTC. Its translation: CASNIFVAAGMDEQFF. This chain joins TRBV2 and TRBJ2-1; D not certain. The V gene's germline CDR1 is SNHLY and CDR2 FYNNEI. The CDR3 runs 16 residues. The germline V and J ends were trimmed by 7 bases and 8 bases, with 24 bases remaining between them.

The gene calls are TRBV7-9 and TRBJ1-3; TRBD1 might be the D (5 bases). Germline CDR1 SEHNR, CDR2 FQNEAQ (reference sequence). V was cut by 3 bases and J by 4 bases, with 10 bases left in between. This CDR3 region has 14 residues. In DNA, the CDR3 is TGTGCCAGCAGCTTGTCAGGGAAAGGAAACACCATATATTTT. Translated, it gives CASSLSGKGNTIYF.

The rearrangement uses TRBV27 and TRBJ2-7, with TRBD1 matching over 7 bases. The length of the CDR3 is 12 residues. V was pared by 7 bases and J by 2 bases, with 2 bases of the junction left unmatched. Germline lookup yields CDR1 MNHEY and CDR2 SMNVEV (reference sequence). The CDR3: CASTDRTYEQYF. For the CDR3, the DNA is TGTGCCAGCACGGACAGGACCTACGAGCAGTACTTC.

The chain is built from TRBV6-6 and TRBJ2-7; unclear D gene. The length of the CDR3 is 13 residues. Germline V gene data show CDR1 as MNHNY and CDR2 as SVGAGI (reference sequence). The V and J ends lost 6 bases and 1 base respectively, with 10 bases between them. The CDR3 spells CASSLSVSYEQYF. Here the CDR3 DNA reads TGTGCCAGCAGCCTATCAGTTTCCTACGAGCAGTACTTC.

CDR3 nucleotides: TGTGCCAGCAGTTTAATTATAACAGGGGGATTGAACACTGAAGCTTTCTTT. As protein: CASSLIITGGLNTEAFF. The rearrangement joins TRBV27 to TRBJ1-1; 8 bases match TRBD1. CDR1 MNHEY and CDR2 SMNVEV come from the germline V gene (reference sequence). V shed 2 bases, J shed 0 bases, and the junction held 8 bases outside the gene matches. CDR3 length: 17 residues.

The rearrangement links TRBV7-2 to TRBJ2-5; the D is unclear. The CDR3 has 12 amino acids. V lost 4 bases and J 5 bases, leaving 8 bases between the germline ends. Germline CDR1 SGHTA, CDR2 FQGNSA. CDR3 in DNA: TGTGCCAGCAGCTCTCTCCGGGAGACCCAGTACTTC. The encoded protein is CASSSLRETQYF.

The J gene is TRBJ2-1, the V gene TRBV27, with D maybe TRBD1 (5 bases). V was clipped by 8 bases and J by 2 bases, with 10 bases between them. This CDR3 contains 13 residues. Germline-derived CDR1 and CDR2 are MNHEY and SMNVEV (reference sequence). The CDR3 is CASGASPYNEQFF. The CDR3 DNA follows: TGTGCCAGCGGGGCGAGCCCCTACAATGAGCAGTTCTTC.